This T cell receptor (beta chain) was recovered during a study of blood T cell repertoires in COVID-19. Across the study: Sample material is recorded as cDNA or gDNA derived from T cells, B-cell-depleted T cells, or PBMCs.

In germline, CDR1 is SGHNT, CDR2 YYREEE (reference sequence). V dropped 4 bases and J dropped 11 bases, with 18 bases sitting between them. CDR3 length: 13 residues. Authors' processing steps: From reference gene primer amplification, estimates of nucleated cell counts were derived. Profiled with immunoSEQ multiplex PCR; TCRdb holds only in-frame clones, not every one. Clonal size and the V and J genes are those of that table, whereas D and trimming came from the DNA. The sample carries about 150,000 clones, over 80% recorded once. The chain is built from TRBV5-4 and TRBJ1-2; the D gene is possibly TRBD1 (6 bases). The receptor was isolated from a man aged 45-60 years who had recovered from COVID-19. The sequenced sample consisted of peripheral blood. The CDR3 sequence: CASSGGGRVGYTF. The CDR3 DNA reads as TGTGCCAGCAGCGGGGGGGGCAGGGTTGGTTACACCTTC.